Given below is one T cell receptor beta chain in context. The target antigen is unknown. Every donor provided one blood sample measuring 2.5 to 3 ml. This entry belongs to a study of monozygotic twins with inflammatory bowel disease. Findings and caveats of the study: The inverse Simpson measure of TCRbeta diversity was lower in IBD patients than in healthy co-twins. Perhaps reflecting limited power, concordant and discordant twins did not differ in repertoire similarity.

Eight separate reactions per sample yielded the cDNA. TCRdb re-analyzed the 5' RACE reads; it lists each CDR3 protein once, without DNA. The table lists over 200,000 distinct CDR3 sequences. Germline-derived CDR1 and CDR2 are SNHLY and FYNNEI. The CDR3 runs 16 residues. The chain carries TRBV2 and TRBJ2-3; TCRdb calls TRBD1, which cannot be checked without DNA. Material: blood. This sequence was found in a human donor with ulcerative colitis or Crohn's disease, or a healthy co-twin of an affected twin (not recorded which). CDR3 in amino acids: CASSDNGQGLGDTQYF.